One and the same sample provided the 9 T cell receptor beta chains below, sequenced in a study of early stage breast cancer tumors. Profiling relied on immunoSEQ multiplex PCR, and the TCRdb table lists in-frame clones only, not all of them. The table records around 71,000 clones, around 80% of them present only once. The specimen was blood. The receptor set was obtained from a person in their sixties with breast cancer.

V is TRBV9 and J is TRBJ2-2, with 10 bases fitting TRBD2. Germline CDR1 reads SGDLS; CDR2 reads YYNGEE. V shed 3 bases, J shed 8 bases, and the junction held 16 bases outside the gene matches. This CDR3 comprises 18 residues. CDR3 loop: CASSDSPSSGSEAGELFF. The CDR3 DNA is TGTGCCAGCAGCGATTCGCCCTCTAGCGGGAGCGAAGCGGGGGAGCTGTTTTTT.

J is TRBJ1-1 and V is TRBV7-9, with 8 bases lining up with TRBD1. V was pared by 5 bases and J by 7 bases, with 6 bases of the junction left unmatched. This CDR3 has 13 residues. Germline V gene lookup returns CDR1 SEHNR and CDR2 FQNEAQ (reference sequence). The CDR3 sequence: CASSRQGRNEAFF. In DNA, the CDR3 is TGTGCCAGCAGCCGACAGGGGAGAAATGAAGCTTTCTTT.

The rearrangement links TRBV18 to TRBJ2-7, with D maybe TRBD2 (5 bases). Germline V CDR1 and CDR2: KGHSH, LQKENI. Trimming stripped 3 bases from V and 6 bases from J, with 21 bases between. There are 16 residues in the CDR3. The CDR3 region is CASSPRTAADSAEQYF. The CDR3 DNA is TGTGCCAGCTCACCTCGGACGGCCGCGGACTCGGCCGAGCAGTACTTC.

The genes are TRBV7-9 and TRBJ2-1; no reliable D call. V was clipped by 1 base and J by 9 bases, with 10 bases between them. CDR1 and CDR2 from the germline V gene are SEHNR and FQNEAQ (reference sequence). The length of the CDR3 is 13 residues. This CDR3 reads CASSLGLLGEQFF. DNA of the CDR3: TGTGCCAGCAGCTTAGGGCTCTTGGGTGAGCAGTTCTTC.

The chain has TRBV28 and TRBJ2-6, with a possible D match to TRBD1 (6 bases). Germline CDR1 MDHEN, CDR2 SYDVKM. V was clipped by 7 bases and J by 5 bases, with 18 bases between them. This CDR3 is built from 16 residues. The CDR3 reads CASKAILGARANVLTF. CDR3 bases: TGTGCCAGCAAAGCAATTTTGGGGGCGCGGGCCAACGTCCTGACTTTC.

The CDR3 DNA reads TGTGCCAGCAGTTATCGGGGAAATGAGCAGTTCTTC. It yields the protein CASSYRGNEQFF. V usage is TRBV6-5 and J usage is TRBJ2-1; possible D gene TRBD2, 5 bases. Trimming removed 3 bases at V and 7 bases at J, with 7 bases between. The CDR3 runs to 12 residues. Per germline, CDR1 MNHEY and CDR2 SVGAGI.

Turning to this clone: Germline and junction disagree at one end, which may indicate a read error. This chain links TRBV2 with TRBJ1-2; 7 nucleotides agree with TRBD1. CDR1 is SNHLY and CDR2 is FYNNEI in the germline V gene. This CDR3 spans 11 amino acids. This CDR3 is CASGLDRSRSF. The CDR3 DNA is TGTGCCAGCGGCCTGGACAGGTCGCGGTCCTTC.

The chain employs TRBV7-3 and TRBJ2-1; 10 nucleotides agree with TRBD2. Germline CDR1 is SGHTA and CDR2 is FQGTGA. There are 14 residues in the CDR3. The V gene end was trimmed by 5 bases and the J gene end by 9 bases; junction bases not matched to a gene: 7. CDR3 nucleotide sequence: TGTGCCAGCAGCAAAGCGGGAGGGCTGAGTGAGCAGTTCTTC. This gives the protein CASSKAGGLSEQFF. Full variable domain (remainder filled in from reference TRBV7-3 and TRBJ2-1): GAGVSQTPSNKVTEKGKYVELRCDPISGHTALYWYRQSLGQGPEFLIYFQGTGAADDSGLPNDRFFAVRPEGSVSTLKIQRTERGDSAVYLCASSKAGGLSEQFFGPGTRLTVL.

This chain connects TRBV5-1 to TRBJ2-1; the match to TRBD2 covers 12 bases. This CDR3 contains 15 residues. The germline CDR1 and CDR2 sequences are SGHRS and YFSETQ. The trim removed 4 bases at V and 7 bases at J, leaving 6 bases unmatched. The CDR3 DNA sequence: TGCGCCAGCAGCGTAGGACTAGCGGGGAAGAATGAGCAGTTCTTC. It encodes CASSVGLAGKNEQFF. The full variable domain, completed using reference TRBV5-1 and TRBJ2-1, is KAGVTQTPRYLIKTRGQQVTLSCSPISGHRSVSWYQQTPGQGLQFLFEYFSETQRNKGNFPGRFSGRQFSNSRSEMNVSTLELGDSALYLCASSVGLAGKNEQFFGPGTRLTVL.